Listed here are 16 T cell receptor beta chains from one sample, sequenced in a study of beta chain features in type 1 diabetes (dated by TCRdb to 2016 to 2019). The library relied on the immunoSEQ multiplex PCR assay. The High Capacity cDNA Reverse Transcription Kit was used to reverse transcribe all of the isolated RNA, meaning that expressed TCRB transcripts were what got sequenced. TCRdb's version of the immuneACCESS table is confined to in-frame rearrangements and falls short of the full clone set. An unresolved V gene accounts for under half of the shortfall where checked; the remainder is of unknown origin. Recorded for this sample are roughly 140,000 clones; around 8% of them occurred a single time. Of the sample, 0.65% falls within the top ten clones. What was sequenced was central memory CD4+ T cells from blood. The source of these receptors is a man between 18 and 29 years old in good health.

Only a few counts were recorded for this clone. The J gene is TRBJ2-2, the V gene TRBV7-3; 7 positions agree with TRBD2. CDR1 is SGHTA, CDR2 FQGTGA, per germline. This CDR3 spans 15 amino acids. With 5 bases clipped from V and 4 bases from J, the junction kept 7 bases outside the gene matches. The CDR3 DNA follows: TGTGCCAGCAGCCCCGCGGGAGATCCCACCGGGGAGCTGTTTTTT. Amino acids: CASSPAGDPTGELFF.

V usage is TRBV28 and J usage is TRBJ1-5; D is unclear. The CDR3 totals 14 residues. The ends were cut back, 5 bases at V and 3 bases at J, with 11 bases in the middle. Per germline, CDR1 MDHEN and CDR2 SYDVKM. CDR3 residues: CASSVPGYNQPQHF. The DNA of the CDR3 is TGTGCCAGCAGTGTTCCGGGATACAATCAGCCCCAGCATTTT.

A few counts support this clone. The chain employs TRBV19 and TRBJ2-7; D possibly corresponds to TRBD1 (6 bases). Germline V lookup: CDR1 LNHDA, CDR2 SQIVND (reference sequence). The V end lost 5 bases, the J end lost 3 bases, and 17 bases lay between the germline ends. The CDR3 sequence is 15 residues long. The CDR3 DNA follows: TGTGCCAGTAGTGTCGACAGGAACTTATACTACGAGCAGTACTTC. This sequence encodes CASSVDRNLYYEQYF.

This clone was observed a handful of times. The CDR3 region is CASSLSLANEQYF. CDR3 coding DNA: TGTGCCAGCAGCTTATCACTAGCGAACGAGCAGTACTTC. The chain combines TRBV7-2 with TRBJ2-7, with 7 bases lining up with TRBD2. The CDR3 runs 13 residues. J gave up 5 bases and V 2 bases, and 3 bases lay outside the gene matches. Germline V gene sequence: CDR1 SGHTA, CDR2 FQGNSA. Together with reference TRBV7-2 and TRBJ2-7, the CDR3 gives the full variable domain: GAGVSQSPSNKVTEKGKDVELRCDPISGHTALYWYRQSLGQGLEFLIYFQGNSAPDKSGLPSDRFSAERTGGSVSTLTIQRTQQEDSAVYLCASSLSLANEQYFGPGTRLTVT.

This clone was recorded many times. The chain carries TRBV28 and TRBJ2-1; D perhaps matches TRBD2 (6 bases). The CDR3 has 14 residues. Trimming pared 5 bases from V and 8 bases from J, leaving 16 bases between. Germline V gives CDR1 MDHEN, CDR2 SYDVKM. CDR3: CASSTLGGTYEQFF. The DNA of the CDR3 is TGTGCCAGCAGTACCCTTGGCGGGACCTATGAGCAGTTCTTC.

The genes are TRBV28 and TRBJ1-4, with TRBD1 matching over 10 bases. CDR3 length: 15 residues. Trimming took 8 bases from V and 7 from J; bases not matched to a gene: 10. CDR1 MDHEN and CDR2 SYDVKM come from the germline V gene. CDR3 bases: TGTGCCAGCGGTGATTGGACAGGGGGAATTGAAAAACTGTTTTTT. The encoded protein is CASGDWTGGIEKLFF. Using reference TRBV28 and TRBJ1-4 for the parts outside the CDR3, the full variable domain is DVKVTQSSRYLVKRTGEKVFLECVQDMDHENMFWYRQDPGLGLRLIYFSYDVKMKEKGDIPEGYSVSREKKERFSLILESASTNQTSMYLCASGDWTGGIEKLFFGSGTQLSVL.

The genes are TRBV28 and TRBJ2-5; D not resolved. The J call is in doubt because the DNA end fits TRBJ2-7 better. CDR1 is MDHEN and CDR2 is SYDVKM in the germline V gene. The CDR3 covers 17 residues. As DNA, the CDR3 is TGTGCCAGCAGTTTATTCTCTGGGCCTGCCCTTACCTACGAGCAGTACTTC. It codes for CASSLFSGPALTYEQYF.

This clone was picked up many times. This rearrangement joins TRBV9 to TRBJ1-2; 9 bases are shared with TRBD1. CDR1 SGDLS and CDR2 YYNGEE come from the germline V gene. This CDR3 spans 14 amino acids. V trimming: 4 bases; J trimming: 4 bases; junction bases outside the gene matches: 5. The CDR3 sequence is CASSPTGGIYGYTF. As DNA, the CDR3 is TGTGCCAGCAGCCCGACAGGGGGAATCTATGGCTACACCTTC.

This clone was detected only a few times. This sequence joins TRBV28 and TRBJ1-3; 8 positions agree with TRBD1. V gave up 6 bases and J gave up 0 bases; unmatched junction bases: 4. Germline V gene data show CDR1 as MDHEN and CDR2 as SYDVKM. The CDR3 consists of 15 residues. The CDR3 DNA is TGTGCCAGCAGGTCGGGACAGGACTCTGGAAACACCATATATTTT. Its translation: CASRSGQDSGNTIYF.

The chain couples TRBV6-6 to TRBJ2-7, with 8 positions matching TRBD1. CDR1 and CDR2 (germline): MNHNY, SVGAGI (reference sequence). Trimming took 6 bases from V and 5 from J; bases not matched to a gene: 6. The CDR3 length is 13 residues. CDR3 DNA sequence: TGTGCCAGCAGCCTTGGACAGGGTCACGAGCAGTACTTC. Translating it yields CASSLGQGHEQYF.

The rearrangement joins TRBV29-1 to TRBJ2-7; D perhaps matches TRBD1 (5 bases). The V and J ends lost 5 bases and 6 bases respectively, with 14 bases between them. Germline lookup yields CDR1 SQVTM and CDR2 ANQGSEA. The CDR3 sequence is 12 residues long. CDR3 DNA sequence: TGCAGCGTTTTGGGCAGGGCGTTCGAGCAGTACTTC. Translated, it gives CSVLGRAFEQYF.

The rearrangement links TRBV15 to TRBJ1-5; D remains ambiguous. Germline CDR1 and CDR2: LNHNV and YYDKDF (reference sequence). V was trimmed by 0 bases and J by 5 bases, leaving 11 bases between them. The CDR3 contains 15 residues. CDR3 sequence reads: CATSRDRSIDQPQHF. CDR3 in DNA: TGTGCCACCAGCAGAGATCGGTCGATCGATCAGCCCCAGCATTTT.

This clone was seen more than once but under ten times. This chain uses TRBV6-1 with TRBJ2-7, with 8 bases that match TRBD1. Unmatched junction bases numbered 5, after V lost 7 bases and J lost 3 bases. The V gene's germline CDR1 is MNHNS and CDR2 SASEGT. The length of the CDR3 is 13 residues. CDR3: CASNRGMGYEQYF. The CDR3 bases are TGTGCCAGCAACAGGGGGATGGGCTACGAGCAGTACTTC.

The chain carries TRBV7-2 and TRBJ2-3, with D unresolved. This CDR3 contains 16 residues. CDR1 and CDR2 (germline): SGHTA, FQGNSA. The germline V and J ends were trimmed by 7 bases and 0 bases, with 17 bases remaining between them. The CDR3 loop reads CASTTRGVPSTDTQYF. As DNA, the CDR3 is TGTGCCAGCACAACCCGCGGAGTCCCAAGCACAGATACGCAGTATTTT.

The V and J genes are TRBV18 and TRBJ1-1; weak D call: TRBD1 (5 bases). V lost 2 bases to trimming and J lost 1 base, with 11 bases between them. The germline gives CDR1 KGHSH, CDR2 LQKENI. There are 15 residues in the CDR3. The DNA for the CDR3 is TGTGCCAGCTCACCAGTGGGGACTAAGAACACTGAAGCTTTCTTT. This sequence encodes CASSPVGTKNTEAFF.

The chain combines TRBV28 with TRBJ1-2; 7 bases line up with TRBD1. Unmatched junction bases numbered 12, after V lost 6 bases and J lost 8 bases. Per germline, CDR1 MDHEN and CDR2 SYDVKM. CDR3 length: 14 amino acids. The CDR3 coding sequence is TGTGCCAGCAGCACCCCTTCGACAGGGTTGGGCTACACCTTC. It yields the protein CASSTPSTGLGYTF.